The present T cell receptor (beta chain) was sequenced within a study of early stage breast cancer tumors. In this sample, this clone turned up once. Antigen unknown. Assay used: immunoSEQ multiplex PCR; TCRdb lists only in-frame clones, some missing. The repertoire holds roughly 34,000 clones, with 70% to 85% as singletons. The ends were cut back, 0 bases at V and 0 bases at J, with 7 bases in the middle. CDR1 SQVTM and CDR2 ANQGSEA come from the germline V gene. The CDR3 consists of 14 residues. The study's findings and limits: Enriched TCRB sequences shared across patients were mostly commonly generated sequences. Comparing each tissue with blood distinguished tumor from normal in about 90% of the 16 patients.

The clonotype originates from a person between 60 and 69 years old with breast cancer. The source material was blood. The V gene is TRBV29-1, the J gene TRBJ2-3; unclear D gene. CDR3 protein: CSVEDLGSTDTQYF. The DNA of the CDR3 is TGCAGCGTTGAAGATCTCGGTAGCACAGATACGCAGTATTTT.